This is a list of T cell receptor beta chains from one sample in a study of T-cell reconstitution after alpha-beta-depleted transplantation in children. TCRdb re-called the PCR reads with MiXCR, one entry per CDR3 protein. The table lists about 980,000 distinct CDR3 sequences, about 29% of them singletons, with 25% to 35% in the top ten. The source was PBMCs, mostly from graft donor cells, collected 360 days after TCRalphabeta/CD19-depleted stem cell transplant. These receptors were collected from a boy younger than two who had a stem cell transplant for SCID, so the T cells may come from the graft donor. CDR3s include the opening cysteine and the closing phenylalanine or tryptophan. D genes are given only for firm matches. Clone size is stated in some rows and not others, as once, few, many or a class when expanded.

D	V	size	J	CDR3	DNA
TRBD1	TRBV6-2/TRBV6-3	few	TRBJ2-7	CASSSDRGFSHEQYF	TGTGCCAGCAGTTCGGACAGGGGATTCTCCCACGAGCAGTACTTC
NA	TRBV14	once	TRBJ2-5	CASSLYRGPEQETQYF	TGTGCCAGCAGCCTATACCGGGGGCCGGAACAAGAGACCCAGTACTTC
NA	TRBV9	few	TRBJ2-3	CASSVDRQDTQYF	TGTGCCAGCAGCGTAGACAGGCAAGATACGCAGTATTTT
TRBD2	TRBV7-9	few	TRBJ2-3	CASSLVAGGGNTQYF	TGTGCCAGCAGCTTAGTAGCGGGGGGCGGAAATACGCAGTATTTT
NA	TRBV20-1	few	TRBJ2-7	CSASRQGAHPYGDEQYF	TGCAGTGCTAGCCGGCAGGGAGCCCACCCGTATGGGGACGAGCAGTACTTC
TRBD2	TRBV5-1	NA	TRBJ2-1	CASSLWPHSGGTTYNEQFF	TGCGCCAGCAGCTTGTGGCCCCACAGCGGGGGGACCACCTACAATGAGCAGTTCTTC
TRBD2	TRBV25-1	NA	TRBJ2-1	CASSEDRLAGSYNEQFF	TGTGCCAGCAGTGAAGACCGACTAGCGGGCTCCTACAATGAGCAGTTCTTC
NA	TRBV4-2	few	TRBJ2-5	CASSQDPAGRDGQQETQYF	TGTGCCAGCAGCCAAGATCCGGCGGGGCGAGATGGCCAACAAGAGACCCAGTACTTC
NA	TRBV12-3/TRBV12-4	few	TRBJ1-1	CASRGYLNTEAFF	TGTGCCAGCAGAGGCTACCTGAACACTGAAGCTTTCTTT
NA	TRBV7-6	NA	TRBJ1-1	CASSLGPGHPNTEAFF	TGTGCCAGCAGCTTGGGACCGGGACACCCAAACACTGAAGCTTTCTTT
NA	TRBV7-3	few	TRBJ2-7	CASSLKWGAEQYF	TGTGCCAGCAGCTTAAAGTGGGGGGCCGAGCAGTACTTC
NA	TRBV28	NA	TRBJ1-5	CASSLLDYGQPQHF	TGTGCCAGCAGTTTGCTGGACTACGGTCAGCCCCAGCATTTT
NA	TRBV6-4	NA	TRBJ2-1	CASSDTIRPPYNEQFF	TGTGCCAGCAGTGACACTATCCGTCCTCCATACAATGAGCAGTTCTTC
TRBD1	TRBV4-1	NA	TRBJ2-1	CASSQAGTGKNEQFF	TGCGCCAGCAGCCAAGCAGGGACAGGGAAGAATGAGCAGTTCTTC
NA	TRBV19	NA	TRBJ2-7	CASRYGGQPQGQYF	TGTGCCAGTAGGTATGGGGGCCAACCCCAAGGGCAGTACTTC
NA	TRBV7-9	NA	TRBJ2-7	CASSSPDGSYEQYF	TGTGCCAGCAGCTCGCCGGACGGCTCCTACGAGCAGTACTTC
NA	TRBV10-3	NA	TRBJ1-1	CAISDRGTEAFF	TGTGCCATCAGTGACAGGGGAACTGAAGCTTTCTTT
TRBD1	TRBV2	few	TRBJ2-1	CASILYGTGDNEQFF	TGTGCCAGCATCCTGTATGGGACAGGGGACAATGAGCAGTTCTTC
NA	TRBV20-1	few	TRBJ1-1	CSASFGGVNTEAFF	TGCAGTGCTAGTTTTGGTGGTGTGAACACTGAAGCTTTCTTT
NA	TRBV28	NA	TRBJ1-5	CASSAAYSNQPQHF	TGTGCCAGCTCGGCAGCTTATAGCAATCAGCCCCAGCATTTT
NA	TRBV28	NA	TRBJ1-5	CASSFPGTEQPQHF	TGTGCCAGCAGTTTCCCCGGGACTGAGCAGCCCCAGCATTTT
NA	TRBV24-1	NA	TRBJ1-1	CATSASRDAEAFF	TGTGCCACCAGTGCATCTCGGGACGCTGAAGCTTTCTTT
NA	TRBV29-1	few	TRBJ1-1	CSVEVSANTEAFF	TGCAGCGTTGAAGTGTCGGCGAACACTGAAGCTTTCTTT
NA	TRBV20-1	many	TRBJ1-1	CSASRQANTEAFF	TGCAGTGCTAGTCGACAGGCGAACACTGAAGCTTTCTTT
TRBD2	TRBV5-1	NA	TRBJ2-3	CASSLDTGGLTDTQYF	TGCGCCAGCAGCTTGGATACGGGGGGTCTCACAGATACGCAGTATTTT
TRBD2	TRBV7-9	NA	TRBJ2-2	CASSQPGLVGTGELFF	TGTGCCAGCAGCCAGCCTGGACTAGTAGGTACCGGGGAGCTGTTTTTT
TRBD2	TRBV7-2	NA	TRBJ2-7	CASSLGVAGGYEQYF	TGTGCCAGCAGCTTAGGTGTAGCGGGGGGCTACGAGCAGTACTTC
NA	TRBV5-1	NA	TRBJ2-7	CASNRTDPPYEQYF	TGCGCCAGCAACAGAACAGACCCTCCCTACGAGCAGTACTTC
NA	TRBV20-1	few	TRBJ1-5	CSARRGGSGQFNQPQHF	TGCAGTGCTAGAAGAGGTGGGAGCGGACAGTTCAATCAGCCCCAGCATTTT
TRBD2	TRBV6-1	NA	TRBJ2-2	CASSRGLAGGPDGELFF	TGTGCCAGCAGCCGAGGGCTAGCGGGGGGGCCGGACGGGGAGCTGTTTTTT
NA	TRBV25-1	many	TRBJ1-1	CASSRMVETEAFF	TGTGCCAGCAGCAGGATGGTCGAGACTGAAGCTTTCTTT
TRBD2	TRBV7-6	NA	TRBJ2-1	CASSSSALAGNEQFF	TGTGCCAGCAGCTCCTCGGCGCTAGCGGGGAATGAGCAGTTCTTC
NA	TRBV20-1	NA	TRBJ2-2	CSARWQAGNTGELFF	TGCAGTGCTAGGTGGCAGGCGGGGAACACCGGGGAGCTGTTTTTT
NA	TRBV7-9	NA	TRBJ2-7	CASSIEGGSYEQYF	TGTGCCAGCAGCATAGAGGGGGGATCCTACGAGCAGTACTTC
NA	TRBV20-1	NA	TRBJ1-5	CSASSGVYNQPQHF	TGCAGTGCTAGCTCGGGGGTGTACAATCAGCCCCAGCATTTT
NA	TRBV29-1	few	TRBJ1-2	CSVEDTDRPGYGYTF	TGCAGCGTTGAAGATACAGACAGACCTGGCTATGGCTACACCTTC
TRBD1	TRBV2	NA	TRBJ2-3	CASSGSGQGTDTQYF	TGTGCCAGCAGTGGTAGCGGACAGGGAACAGATACGCAGTATTTT
TRBD1	TRBV19	once	TRBJ1-5	CASRPWTGARGWQPQHF	TGTGCCAGTCGACCTTGGACAGGGGCCCGCGGTTGGCAGCCCCAGCATTTT
NA	TRBV7-3	few	TRBJ2-1	CASSLTRGNEQFF	TGTGCCAGCAGCTTAACTCGGGGCAATGAGCAGTTCTTC
TRBD2	TRBV12-3/TRBV12-4	few	TRBJ2-1	CASRIAGGLDEQFF	TGTGCCAGCCGGATAGCGGGGGGACTCGATGAGCAGTTCTTC
NA	TRBV4-3	once	TRBJ2-2	CASSQELWGPGELFF	TGCGCCAGCAGCCAAGAATTATGGGGCCCCGGGGAGCTGTTTTTT
NA	TRBV28	few	TRBJ1-1	CASSLNEAEAFF	TGTGCCAGCAGTTTGAACGAAGCTGAAGCTTTCTTT
NA	TRBV20-1	few	TRBJ1-2	CSAPAPRARYGYTF	TGCAGTGCCCCGGCCCCACGAGCCCGATATGGCTACACCTTC